Sequencing of this T cell receptor beta chain was carried out in a study of CD8 T cells in ankylosing spondylitis listed by TCRdb under 2017. A note on the overall study: The study profiled T cell receptor beta repertoires in healthy donors and ankylosing spondylitis patients to find disease-linked TCR variants. Peripheral blood was sampled, and synovial fluid was additionally collected from ankylosing spondylitis patients. The full study cohort was made up of about two dozen ankylosing spondylitis patients and 108 healthy donors.

The run used an Illumina HiSeq 2500. Quantitative 5'-RACE with molecular barcodes was used to prepare TCR beta libraries. Regarding the original processing steps: Disease-linked TCR variants were identified with a new computational method built on a probabilistic model of VDJ rearrangement. TCRdb took the public reads, trimmed them with fastp at Q25, ran MiXCR for clone calling and kept in-frame beta chains. Every entry covers one CDR3 protein and lists the most common genes and DNA from its rows. TCRdb's processing, not the authors', yielded these V and J calls. The sample table holds around 100,000 distinct CDR3 sequences, of which roughly 8.5% were seen once. More than 30% of the sample is held by the ten biggest clonotypes. What the research found in general, with its limitations: Some of the motif variants had been reported before in the synovial fluid and blood of reactive arthritis patients, a finding that suggests common disease-initiation mechanisms. In peripheral blood, the disease-linked clones were found at relatively low frequencies and had a CD8+ phenotype. The disease-linked clones were reported to be significantly enriched in matched synovial fluid samples from ankylosing spondylitis patients. Blood from ankylosing spondylitis patients appeared to be characterized by a TCR beta motif made up of several highly homologous amino acid variants.

This clonotype showed up many times. Its antigen is still unknown. The input lacks base qualities; no much larger clone sits a single base away. Taken from the germline V gene, the CDR1 and CDR2 loops are SNHLY and FYNNEI. V was cut back by 5 bases and J by 7 bases, leaving a gap of 23 bases between them. The CDR3 numbers 16 residues from cysteine through phenylalanine. The retained sequence is limited to the CDR3, 48 bases, with the frame set at the first base. The chain links TRBV2 with TRBJ1-1; the D gene is perhaps TRBD1, on 6 matching bases. This clonotype was obtained from a male donor with ankylosing spondylitis. The sequenced material came from blood, either unsorted or a sorted T cell fraction (not recorded which). The DNA reads as follows: TGTGCCAGCAGTCCACCCCCCGGACAGAATGCGAATGAAGCTTTCTTT. Translated, this is CASSPPPGQNANEAFF.